The clone carrying this T cell receptor (beta chain) was found a few times. The CDR3 sequence is 14 residues long. Germline V gives CDR1 LNHDA, CDR2 SQIVND (reference sequence). V gave up 7 bases and J gave up 5 bases; unmatched junction bases: 6. This sample stems from a study of cytomegalovirus exposure and HLA in healthy donors. 13 Jbeta primers and 60 Vbeta primers were used for the PCR. Clones were sequenced by immunoSEQ multiplex PCR, and TCRdb holds only the in-frame ones, with some missing. The sample holds 150,000 to 200,000 clones, just over 75% seen once. The sequencing input was PBMCs. The receptor comes from a woman in her 30s in good health and CMV-seropositive. The chain carries TRBV19 and TRBJ2-2; TRBD2 aligns across 8 bases. The CDR3 DNA follows: TGTGCCAGTATTCGGACTAGCAATACCGGGGAGCTGTTTTTT. It specifies CASIRTSNTGELFF. The variable domain in full, with the rest retrieved from reference TRBV19 and TRBJ2-2, is DGGITQSPKYLFRKEGQNVTLSCEQNLNHDAMYWYRQDPGQGLRLIYYSQIVNDFQKGDIAEGYSVSREKKESFPLTVTSAQKNPTAFYLCASIRTSNTGELFFGEGSRLTVL.